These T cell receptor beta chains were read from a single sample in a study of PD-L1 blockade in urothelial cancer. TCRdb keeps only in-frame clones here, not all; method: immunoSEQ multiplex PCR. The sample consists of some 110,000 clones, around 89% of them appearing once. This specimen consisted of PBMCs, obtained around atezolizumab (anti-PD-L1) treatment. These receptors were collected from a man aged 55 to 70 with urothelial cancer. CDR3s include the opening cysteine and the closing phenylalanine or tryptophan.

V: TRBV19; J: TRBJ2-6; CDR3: CASSNQGHTSGANVLTF
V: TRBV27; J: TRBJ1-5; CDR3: CASSWEVANSNQPQHF
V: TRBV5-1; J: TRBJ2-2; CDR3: CASFQTGAGELFF
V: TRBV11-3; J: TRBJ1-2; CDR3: CASSLRGNYGYTF
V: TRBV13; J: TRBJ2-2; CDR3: CASSPRDFNTGELFF
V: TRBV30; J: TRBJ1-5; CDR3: CAWSVRGRQGLGQPQHF
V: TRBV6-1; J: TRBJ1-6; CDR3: CASSAGTGGDSPLHF
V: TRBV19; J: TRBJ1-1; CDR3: CASRAISAGRMNTEAFF
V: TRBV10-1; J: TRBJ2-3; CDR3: CASSRDRLAGGPDTQYF
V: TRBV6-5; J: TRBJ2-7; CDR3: CASSRNGEQYF
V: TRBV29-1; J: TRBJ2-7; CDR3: CSVEQQGAGYEQYF
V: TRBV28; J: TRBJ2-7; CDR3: CASEREGLYEQYF
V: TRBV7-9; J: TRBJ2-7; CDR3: CASSQVGLYAYEQYF
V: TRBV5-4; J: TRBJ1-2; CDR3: CASSGDRVRGYTF
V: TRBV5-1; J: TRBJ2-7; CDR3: CASSFSQGAGEQYF
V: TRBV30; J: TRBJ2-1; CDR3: CAWSRSGSGVF
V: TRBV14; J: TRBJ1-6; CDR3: CASSQSGAGNSPLHF
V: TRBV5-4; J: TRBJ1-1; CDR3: CASSLGQISMNTEAFF
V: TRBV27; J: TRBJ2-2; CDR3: CASSFGGGELFF
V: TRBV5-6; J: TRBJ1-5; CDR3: CASSLAGFSNQPQHF
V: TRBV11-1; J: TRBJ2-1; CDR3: CASSLGLAGYNEQFF
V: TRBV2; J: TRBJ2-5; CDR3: CASSELGTGETQYF
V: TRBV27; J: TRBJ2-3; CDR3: CASCLAGTQTDTQYF
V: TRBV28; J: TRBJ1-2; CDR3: CASSSHVPGQNYGYTF
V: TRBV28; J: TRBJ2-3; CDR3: CATGAGPTDTQYF
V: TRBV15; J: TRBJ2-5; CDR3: CATSRELGVQETQYF
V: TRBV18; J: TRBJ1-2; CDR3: CASSPVRDSYGYTF
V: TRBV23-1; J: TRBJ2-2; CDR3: CASSQSRETGELFF
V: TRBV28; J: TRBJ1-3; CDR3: CASSLSGNTIYF
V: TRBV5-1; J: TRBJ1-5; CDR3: CASSLEGSNQPQHF
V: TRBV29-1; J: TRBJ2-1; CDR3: CSVPTSGSWDEQFF
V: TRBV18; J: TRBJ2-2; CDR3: CASSPKRNTGELFF
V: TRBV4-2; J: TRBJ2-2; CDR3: CASSHFSRDRGTGELFF
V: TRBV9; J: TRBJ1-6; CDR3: CASSVGGLANSPLHF
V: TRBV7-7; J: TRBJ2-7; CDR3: CASSLAGGAPSSYEQYF
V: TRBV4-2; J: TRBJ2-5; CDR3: CASSQEISGGARETQYF
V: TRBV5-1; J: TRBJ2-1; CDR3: CASSLGLAGVPRLNEQFF
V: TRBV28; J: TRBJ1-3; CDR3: CASSPTGLGNTIYF
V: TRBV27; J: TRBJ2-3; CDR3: CASSPGVVADTQYF
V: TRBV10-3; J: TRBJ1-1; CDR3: CAISAGGLAFF
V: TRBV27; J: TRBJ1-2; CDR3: CASSRGGAYGYTF
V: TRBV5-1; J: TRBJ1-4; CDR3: CASSPGGANEKLFF
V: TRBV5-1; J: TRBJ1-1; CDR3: CASSADRKLNTEAFF
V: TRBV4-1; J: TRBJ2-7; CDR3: CASSQATQISYEQYF
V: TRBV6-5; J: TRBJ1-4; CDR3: CASSNDRVPNEKLFF
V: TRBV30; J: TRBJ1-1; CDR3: CAWRQGYFSAEAFF
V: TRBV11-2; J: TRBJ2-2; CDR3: CASSLRGTGGFGELFF
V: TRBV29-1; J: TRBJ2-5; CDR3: CSVIWRERWETQYF
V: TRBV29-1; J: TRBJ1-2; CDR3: CSVVPGQVDGYTF
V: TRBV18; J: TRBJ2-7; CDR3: CASSPLAGSYEQYF